This TCR beta chain is from a study of T cells after yellow fever vaccination (dated by TCRdb to about 2019). At the level of the whole study: The SMART-Seq v4 Ultra Low Input RNA kit was used to prepare libraries from fractions with low cell numbers. Bulk TCR alpha and beta repertoires were sequenced longitudinally to track T-cell clones before and after primary and booster YFV17D yellow fever vaccination. Blood samples were taken at several timepoints before and after primary and secondary immunization, and bulk PBMC replicates and cell subsets were isolated. Two healthy male donors made up the cohort, one aged 18 to 29 years and the other aged 30 to 40 years. On the study overall, not on this receptor specifically: A small fraction of clonotypes showed up in both the CD4 and CD8 compartments, probably as a result of convergent recombination. Because only a couple of donors were included in the study, the extent to which the findings can be generalized is limited. Compared with the primary T-cell response, the secondary T-cell response was faster but weaker, reaching its peak on day 5 rather than on day 15. Most clones expanded after primary vaccination were re-detected after the booster (about 95% of CD4 and roughly 87% of CD8), suggesting broad memory maintenance. Computational filtering was needed because FACS-sorted repertoires could contain abundant contaminating clonotypes from the bulk population.

The sequencer listed for this sample is Illumina NovaSeq 6000. Synthesis of TCR cDNA relied on 5'RACE template switching, a step that introduced a universal primer site along with unique molecular identifiers. Priming of cDNA synthesis was performed from both the TCR alpha and TCR beta constant segments. Two PCR steps were used to amplify libraries, with sample barcodes and sequencing adapters being added in the second step. Sequencing of the libraries was done on either Illumina HiSeq 2500 (2x100 bp) or NovaSeq (2x150 bp). Under the source paper's analysis protocol: MIGEC was used to demultiplex reads and collapse the reads into UMI consensus sequences, and MiXCR was used for V(D)J alignment. Vaccine-responding clonotypes were identified with edgeR using replicate PBMC samples, with FDR below 0.01 and a log2 fold change above 5 up to day 15 being required. Each bulk clonotype received a CD4 or CD8 identity based on whether the sequenced CD4 or CD8 repertoire contained that clonotype at higher abundance. TCRdb trimmed the raw reads at Q25, called clones with MiXCR and kept productive beta chains. Every entry covers one CDR3 protein and lists the most common genes and DNA from its rows. TCRdb assigned the V and J calls; the authors' analysis was not used. For this sample there are around 330,000 distinct CDR3 sequences; around 4% appear just once. Of the sample, around 24% falls within the top ten clones.

Explained via the paper, the treatment or condition label denotes: live attenuated yellow fever vaccine strain. At each blood-draw timepoint, two biological replicates of bulk PBMCs were obtained. A standard Ficoll-Paque protocol was used to isolate PBMCs from peripheral blood. TriZol was used to extract RNA from bulk PBMCs, CD4 and CD8 fractions, and dextramer-positive and dextramer-negative fractions. The CDR3 sequence holds 12 residues, the cysteine and phenylalanine included. Only CDR3 DNA remains: 36 bases, in frame from the first base. Between the V and J ends, shortened by 7 bases and 12 bases respectively, the junction contains 19 bases. Looking up the germline V gene yields CDR1 ENHRY and CDR2 SYGVKD. This clonotype was counted at least ten times. Its target antigen remains unknown. No base qualities exist here, and no much larger clone lies one base off it.

The sample here was PBMCs, taken on the day of the yellow fever booster vaccination. In this chain, TRBV10-3 is recombined with TRBJ2-7, with no confidently assigned D gene. The receptor's source is a man aged 18-30 years who received the YFV17D yellow fever vaccine. The CDR3 reads CAITGYNPQWYF. The sequenced DNA is TGTGCCATCACGGGCTATAACCCGCAGTGGTACTTC.